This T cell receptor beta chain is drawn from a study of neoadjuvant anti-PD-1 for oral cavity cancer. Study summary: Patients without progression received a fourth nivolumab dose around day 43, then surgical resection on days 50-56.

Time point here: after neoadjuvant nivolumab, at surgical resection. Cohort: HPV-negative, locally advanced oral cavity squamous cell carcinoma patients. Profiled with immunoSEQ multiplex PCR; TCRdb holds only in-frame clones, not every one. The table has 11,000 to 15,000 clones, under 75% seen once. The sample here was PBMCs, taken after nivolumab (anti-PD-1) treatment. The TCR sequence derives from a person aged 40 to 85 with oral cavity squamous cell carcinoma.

Written as DNA, the CDR3 is TGTGCCAGCAGCTTACCATCGACAGGGGCAGATACGCAGTATTTT. It codes for CASSLPSTGADTQYF. V gene TRBV7-3 combines with J gene TRBJ2-3; 8 bases align to TRBD1. V trimming: 2 bases; J trimming: 4 bases; junction bases outside the gene matches: 5. The CDR3 runs 15 residues. Germline loops: CDR1 SGHTA, CDR2 FQGTGA. Combining the CDR3 with reference TRBV7-3 and TRBJ2-3 gives the whole variable domain GAGVSQTPSNKVTEKGKYVELRCDPISGHTALYWYRQSLGQGPEFLIYFQGTGAADDSGLPNDRFFAVRPEGSVSTLKIQRTERGDSAVYLCASSLPSTGADTQYFGPGTRLTVL.